Shown below are 5 T cell receptor beta chains from a single sample sequenced in a study of shared clonotypes between healthy human individuals. Some clones are missing from TCRdb's copy, which holds only in-frame ones; the method was immunoSEQ multiplex PCR. The sample has about 1 million clones; roughly 75% are singletons. What was sequenced was memory CD4+ T cells sorted from blood. Subset here: CD45RA-negative fraction. The receptors were gathered from a man younger than 35 in good health.

V and J are TRBV7-2 and TRBJ1-1; D gene uncertain. The germline gives CDR1 SGHTA, CDR2 FQGNSA. Trimming pared 5 bases from V and 5 bases from J, leaving 12 bases between. This CDR3 spans 13 amino acids. The CDR3 DNA follows: TGTGCCAGCAGCGTCTTTGAGAGGACTGAAGCTTTCTTT. It specifies CASSVFERTEAFF.

The gene calls are TRBV6-5 and TRBJ2-7, with a possible D match to TRBD1 (5 bases). Per the germline V gene, CDR1 is MNHEY and CDR2 is SVGAGI. V lost 10 bases and J lost 5, with 15 bases in between. The CDR3 is 12 amino acids. CDR3 sequence reads: CAMICMGHEQYF. For the CDR3, the DNA is TGTGCCATGATTTGCATGGGGCACGAGCAGTACTTC.

The V and J genes are TRBV5-1 and TRBJ1-5; possible D gene TRBD1, 6 bases. Germline V gene sequence: CDR1 SGHRS, CDR2 YFSETQ. The V gene lost 4 bases and the J gene lost 0 bases, with 11 bases spanning the gap. The CDR3 extends over 15 amino acids. The CDR3 nucleotides read TGCGCCAGCAGCCAGGGAGGGGGTAGCAATCAGCCCCAGCATTTT. This gives the protein CASSQGGGSNQPQHF.

The rearrangement uses TRBV5-1 and TRBJ2-7, with 8 bases aligning to TRBD1. After removal of 10 bases from V and 1 base from J, the junction contained 16 bases not matched to a gene. This CDR3 contains 16 residues. Looked up from germline, CDR1 is SGHRS and CDR2 is YFSETQ. CDR3 loop: CARPRTGSGISYEQYF. In DNA, the CDR3 is TGCGCCCGCCCGAGGACAGGGTCGGGCATATCCTACGAGCAGTACTTC.

V and J are TRBV28 and TRBJ2-5, with TRBD1 matching over 9 bases. Trimming took 2 bases from V and 4 from J; bases not matched to a gene: 5. The CDR3 loop spans 15 amino acids. Germline CDR1 and CDR2: MDHEN and SYDVKM. The CDR3 spells CASSLDGQGIETQYF. The CDR3 region has the DNA TGTGCCAGCAGTTTAGATGGACAGGGGATAGAGACCCAGTACTTC.